This section outlines one TCR beta chain sequence together with its context. This sample was included in a study of blood T cell repertoires in COVID-19. At the level of the study: The United States, Italy and Spain provided the acute and convalescent COVID-19 samples.

Seattle cases were enrolled at active infection and followed longitudinally. V was clipped by 4 bases and J by 2 bases, with 10 bases between them. There are 15 residues in the CDR3. Germline loops: CDR1 SGDLS, CDR2 YYNGEE. How the authors handled the data: Estimates of nucleated cell counts were drawn from the amplification of reference gene primers. Method: immunoSEQ multiplex PCR; TCRdb's copy keeps in-frame clones and lacks some. V, J and clone size reflect that table, while D and trimming were determined from the DNA. The table has around 92,000 clones, less than 85% seen once. This chain connects TRBV9 to TRBJ1-6, with unresolved D. The clonotype originates from a man aged 70 or older with COVID-19, enrolled during active disease. Sequenced sample: peripheral blood. Written as DNA, the CDR3 is TGTGCCAGCAGCCCTGCCGCGCCCTATAATTCACCCCTCCACTTT. It is translated as CASSPAAPYNSPLHF.